Listed here are 26 T cell receptor beta chains from one sample, sequenced in a study of blood T cell repertoires in COVID-19. TCRdb keeps only in-frame clones here, not all; method: immunoSEQ multiplex PCR. Of about 170,000 clones in the sample, around 85% were seen once. The sequenced material came from peripheral blood. These receptors were collected from an elderly man with COVID-19, enrolled during active disease.

Only a few counts were recorded for this clone. The CDR3 DNA reads TGTGCCACCAGTGATCATAGCGGGGGGCGTTGGAATGAGCAGTTCTTC. The encoded protein is CATSDHSGGRWNEQFF. The chain links TRBV24-1 to TRBJ2-1, with 10 bases matching TRBD2. Looked up from germline, CDR1 is KGHDR and CDR2 is SFDVKD. The CDR3 spans 16 residues. V shed 3 bases and J 7 bases; nucleotides not matched to a gene: 8.

V usage is TRBV7-2 and J usage is TRBJ1-1; no clear D gene. The CDR3 is 13 residues long. Trimming left V 4 bases short and J 5 bases short, with 11 bases between. CDR1 and CDR2 (germline): SGHTA, FQGNSA. Here the CDR3 reads CASSSSPRTEAFF. Written as DNA, the CDR3 is TGTGCCAGCAGCTCTTCACCGAGGACTGAAGCTTTCTTT.

This sequence joins TRBV19 and TRBJ1-2; D possibly corresponds to TRBD1 (6 bases). V was cut by 7 bases and J by 3 bases, with 12 bases left in between. Germline-derived CDR1 and CDR2 are LNHDA and SQIVND (reference sequence). CDR3 length equals 13 residues. CDR3 DNA: TGTGCCAGTAACTCCAGGGGAGACTATGGCTACACCTTC. Translating it yields CASNSRGDYGYTF. Drawing the rest from reference TRBV19 and TRBJ1-2, the complete variable domain is DGGITQSPKYLFRKEGQNVTLSCEQNLNHDAMYWYRQDPGQGLRLIYYSQIVNDFQKGDIAEGYSVSREKKESFPLTVTSAQKNPTAFYLCASNSRGDYGYTFGSGTRLTVV.

The V and J genes are TRBV6-6 and TRBJ1-6; maybe TRBD1 (5 bases). The CDR3 sequence is 14 residues long. Germline V gene data show CDR1 as MNHNY and CDR2 as SVGAGI (reference sequence). Trimming took off 3 bases at V and 10 bases at J, with 13 bases between the two ends. The CDR3 region is CASSYPGRLSPLHF. As DNA, the CDR3 is TGTGCCAGCAGTTATCCAGGGAGGTTGTCACCCCTCCACTTT.

The chain combines TRBV6-5 with TRBJ1-2; D is ambiguous. Per germline, CDR1 MNHEY and CDR2 SVGAGI. V lost 8 bases to trimming and J lost 4 bases, with 14 bases between them. The CDR3 spans 13 residues. CDR3 nucleotides: TGTGCCAGCCGACCTACGGGTTCCTATGGCTACACCTTC. Amino acid sequence: CASRPTGSYGYTF.

The V call is TRBV10-3, the J call TRBJ2-7; D perhaps matches TRBD2 (7 bases). Trimming stripped 11 bases from V and 0 bases from J, with 14 bases between. CDR1 and CDR2 from the germline V gene are ENHRY and SYGVKD. The length of the CDR3 is 13 residues. The CDR3 coding sequence is TGTGCCGCGAGGGGGGGGGTCTCCTACGAGCAGTACTTC. It is translated as CAARGGVSYEQYF.

CDR3 DNA sequence: TGCGCCAGCAGCCAAGAGTTAGCCAGCGACTATGGCTACACCTTC. It yields the protein CASSQELASDYGYTF. This rearrangement joins TRBV4-3 to TRBJ1-2; no reliable D call. The V gene lost 0 bases and the J gene lost 3 bases, with 11 bases spanning the gap. The CDR3 has 15 residues. Germline CDR1 LGHNA, CDR2 YSLEER.

This chain uses TRBV6-2 or TRBV6-3 with TRBJ1-4; D ambiguous. Trimming removed 2 bases at V and 8 bases at J, with 15 bases between. This CDR3 has 15 amino acids. The V gene's germline CDR1 is MNHEY and CDR2 SVGEGT. The CDR3 loop reads CASSYDWNSGEKLFF. As DNA, the CDR3 is TGTGCCAGCAGTTACGATTGGAATTCGGGAGAAAAACTGTTTTTT.

The chain is built from TRBV28 and TRBJ1-1; D remains ambiguous. Germline V gene sequence: CDR1 MDHEN, CDR2 SYDVKM. This CDR3 has 11 residues. The V end was cut by 5 bases, the J end by 11 bases, with 12 bases between. CDR3 nucleotide sequence: TGTGCCAGCAGTACCCCAGGCGAGGCTTTCTTT. It yields the protein CASSTPGEAFF. The full variable domain, with the rest looked up from reference TRBV28 and TRBJ1-1, is DVKVTQSSRYLVKRTGEKVFLECVQDMDHENMFWYRQDPGLGLRLIYFSYDVKMKEKGDIPEGYSVSREKKERFSLILESASTNQTSMYLCASSTPGEAFFGQGTRLTVV.

This chain links TRBV11-2 with TRBJ2-3; perhaps TRBD1 as D (5 bases). Trimming pared 1 base from V and 3 bases from J, leaving 8 bases between. Germline V gene sequence: CDR1 SGHAT, CDR2 FQNNGV. The CDR3 sequence is 14 residues long. Written as DNA, the CDR3 is TGTGCCAGCAGCTTAGTGGCAGGGACAGATACGCAGTATTTT. This translates into CASSLVAGTDTQYF.

J is TRBJ1-1 and V is TRBV6-5; no reliable D call. Germline lookup yields CDR1 MNHEY and CDR2 SVGAGI. This CDR3 spans 13 amino acids. V was pared by 6 bases and J by 2 bases, with 10 bases between. The CDR3 DNA is TGTGCCAGCAGCGGGATCCGTAACACTGAAGCTTTCTTT. Protein sequence: CASSGIRNTEAFF.

V gene TRBV5-1 combines with J gene TRBJ1-1, with 7 positions matching TRBD1. The V gene end was trimmed by 2 bases and the J gene end by 5 bases; junction bases not matched to a gene: 6. The germline V gene encodes CDR1 SGHRS and CDR2 YFSETQ. The CDR3 is 14 amino acids. The CDR3 sequence: CASSLLTGETEAFF. CDR3 DNA: TGCGCCAGCAGCTTATTAACAGGGGAGACTGAAGCTTTCTTT. Full variable domain (outside the CDR3, taken from reference TRBV5-1 and TRBJ1-1): KAGVTQTPRYLIKTRGQQVTLSCSPISGHRSVSWYQQTPGQGLQFLFEYFSETQRNKGNFPGRFSGRQFSNSRSEMNVSTLELGDSALYLCASSLLTGETEAFFGQGTRLTVV.

The genes are TRBV11-2 and TRBJ1-5; D possibly corresponds to TRBD1 (5 bases). Trimming took 4 bases from V and 1 from J, leaving 11 bases between them. Germline loops: CDR1 SGHAT, CDR2 FQNNGV. The CDR3 extends over 15 amino acids. CDR3 nucleotide sequence: TGTGCCAGCAGCTCGGGGGATTCGAGCAATCAGCCCCAGCATTTT. The encoded protein is CASSSGDSSNQPQHF.

This sequence joins TRBV10-3 and TRBJ1-5, with D perhaps matching TRBD1 (6 bases). The CDR3 runs to 18 residues. Germline-derived CDR1 and CDR2 are ENHRY and SYGVKD. Trimming removed 0 bases at V and 0 bases at J, with 15 bases between. CDR3 in amino acids: CAISESWEQGNSNQPQHF. In DNA, the CDR3 is TGTGCCATCAGTGAGTCTTGGGAACAGGGAAATAGCAATCAGCCCCAGCATTTT.

The chain joins TRBV9 to TRBJ2-7; TRBD2 agrees at 8 bases. Germline trimming cut 4 bases from V and 5 bases from J; bases unmatched to any gene: 11. Looked up from germline, CDR1 is SGDLS and CDR2 is YYNGEE. This CDR3 region has 15 residues. This CDR3 is CASSPSTGGFHEQYF. CDR3 DNA sequence: TGTGCCAGCAGCCCCTCAACGGGGGGGTTCCACGAGCAGTACTTC. Drawing the rest from reference TRBV9 and TRBJ2-7, the complete variable domain is DSGVTQTPKHLITATGQRVTLRCSPRSGDLSVYWYQQSLDQGLQFLIQYYNGEERAKGNILERFSAQQFPDLHSELNLSSLELGDSALYFCASSPSTGGFHEQYFGPGTRLTVT.

The sample holds one count of this clone. The genes are TRBV7-6 and TRBJ2-5; 11 bases fit TRBD2. V lost 5 bases to trimming and J lost 0 bases; unmatched junction nucleotides: 5. This CDR3 is 16 amino acids long. The germline V gene encodes CDR1 SGHVS and CDR2 FNYEAQ. CDR3 loop: CASSPASGGYQETQYF. In DNA form, the CDR3 reads TGTGCCAGCAGCCCCGCTAGCGGGGGGTACCAAGAGACCCAGTACTTC.

V gene TRBV3-1 (or the pseudogene TRBV3-2) combines with J gene TRBJ1-1; D ambiguous. The CDR3 is made up of 13 amino acids. V lost 4 bases, J lost 1 base, and 7 bases lay in between. Germline-derived CDR1 and CDR2 are LGHDT and YNNKEL (reference sequence). The CDR3 protein is CASSLQRNTEAFF. CDR3 nucleotides: TGTGCCAGCAGCCTCCAGCGGAACACTGAAGCTTTCTTT.

The table lists this clone with a few counts. V is TRBV25-1 and J is TRBJ1-1; 7 nucleotides align to TRBD1. The CDR3 contains 15 residues. Germline V gene sequence: CDR1 MGHDK, CDR2 SYGVNS. V shed 5 bases and J 2 bases; nucleotides not matched to a gene: 8. The CDR3: CASSPGGTANTEAFF. For the CDR3, the DNA is TGTGCCAGCAGTCCAGGGGGGACAGCCAACACTGAAGCTTTCTTT.

The V gene is TRBV23-1, the J gene TRBJ2-1; weak D call: TRBD1 (5 bases). TRBV23-1 is given ORF status, its function remaining uncertain. This CDR3 spans 16 amino acids. V was shortened by 0 bases and J by 5 bases, with 14 bases between the two germline ends. CDR3 DNA sequence: TGCGCCAGCAGTCAATCGGACCCCCTAGGGGACAATGAGCAGTTCTTC. Encoded protein: CASSQSDPLGDNEQFF.

This clone was picked up a small number of times. V usage is TRBV4-2 and J usage is TRBJ2-2, with 12 bases lining up with TRBD2. CDR1 is LGHNA and CDR2 is YNFKEQ in the germline V gene. The CDR3 loop spans 18 amino acids. V shed 6 bases, J shed 8 bases, and the junction held 16 bases outside the gene matches. CDR3 coding DNA: TGTGCCAGCAGACCCGGGACTAGCGGGCTAATGGCCTCTGGGGAGCTGTTTTTT. This translates into CASRPGTSGLMASGELFF.

This clone was counted only a few times. This chain joins TRBV14 and TRBJ1-1; D gene ambiguous. Germline loops: CDR1 SGHDN, CDR2 FVKESK. The CDR3 sequence is 15 residues long. V lost 0 bases, J lost 5 bases, and 13 bases lay in between. CDR3 DNA: TGTGCCAGCAGCCAAGATGGGTCGGGGAGAACTGAAGCTTTCTTT. It translates to CASSQDGSGRTEAFF.

The CDR3 coding sequence is TGTGCCAGCAGTGACACGGGAAACCTGGGTACTGAAGCTTTCTTT. The encoded protein is CASSDTGNLGTEAFF. The genes are TRBV25-1 and TRBJ1-1; no clear D gene. Germline CDR1 is MGHDK and CDR2 is SYGVNS. The V end lost 3 bases, the J end lost 5 bases, and 16 bases lay between the germline ends. The CDR3 contains 15 residues.

The chain carries TRBV18 and TRBJ1-5, with D uncertain. V lost 3 bases, J lost 5 bases, and 8 bases lay in between. The CDR3 extends over 13 amino acids. CDR1 and CDR2 (germline): KGHSH, LQKENI. The CDR3 nucleotides are TGTGCCAGCTCACCGGCCGGGGATCAGCCCCAGCATTTT. Amino acids: CASSPAGDQPQHF.

The CDR3 loop reads CASSPGQGGQPQHF. CDR3 coding DNA: TGTGCCAGCAGCCCAGGACAGGGTGGTCAGCCCCAGCATTTT. The chain carries TRBV11-2 and TRBJ1-5; 8 bases line up with TRBD1. CDR3 length: 14 amino acids. Trimming removed 5 bases from V and 6 bases from J; junction bases left unmatched: 6. In germline, CDR1 is SGHAT, CDR2 FQNNGV.

This chain connects TRBV3-1 (or the pseudogene TRBV3-2) to TRBJ1-2; D is perhaps TRBD1 (5 bases). This CDR3 comprises 14 residues. CDR1 is LGHDT, CDR2 YNNKEL, per germline (reference sequence). The V gene lost 1 base and the J gene lost 2 bases, with 8 bases spanning the gap. This chain's CDR3 is CASSQGRVNYGYTF. The CDR3 DNA reads as TGTGCCAGCAGCCAAGGCAGGGTGAACTATGGCTACACCTTC.

The chain joins TRBV6-6 to TRBJ2-7, with 8 nucleotides matching TRBD2. Germline V gene sequence: CDR1 MNHNY, CDR2 SVGAGI (reference sequence). The trim removed 8 bases at V and 2 bases at J, leaving 8 bases unmatched. The CDR3 spans 14 residues. CDR3 loop: CASASRGGPYEQYF. CDR3 nucleotide sequence: TGTGCCAGCGCATCCCGGGGGGGACCCTACGAGCAGTACTTC.